Below, 32 T cell receptor beta chains from the same sample are listed, as sequenced in a study of blood T cell repertoires in COVID-19. Measured with immunoSEQ multiplex PCR; TCRdb has only the in-frame clones, and not every one. This sample has some 160,000 clones; roughly nine tenths occur once, and the top ten carry roughly 4%. The sample consisted of peripheral blood. The receptors derive from a woman in her 70s with acute or convalescent COVID-19.

This clone is a singleton in its sample. The rearrangement links TRBV6-4 to TRBJ2-5; a weak D match, TRBD1 (6 bases). The V gene's germline CDR1 is MRHNA and CDR2 SNTAGT. The CDR3 covers 15 residues. Deletions cut 6 bases from V and 2 bases from J, with 16 bases between. CDR3 DNA sequence: TGTGCCAGCAGCAGGACAGCGTCCCCTCAAGAGACCCAGTACTTC. This translates into CASSRTASPQETQYF.

This chain links TRBV18 with TRBJ2-1; 8 bases align to TRBD2. CDR3 size: 16 residues. In germline, CDR1 is KGHSH, CDR2 LQKENI. Trimming at V came to 1 base and at J to 4 bases, leaving 6 bases not matched to a gene. The CDR3, as DNA: TGTGCCAGCTCACCACAGGCATTAGCGGGGTACAATGAGCAGTTCTTC. Its protein is CASSPQALAGYNEQFF.

V and J are TRBV9 and TRBJ2-2; D perhaps matches TRBD2 (6 bases). CDR1 is SGDLS and CDR2 is YYNGEE in the germline V gene. Between the trimmed V and J ends, which lost 3 bases and 2 bases, there was a span of 17 bases. The CDR3 sequence is 17 residues long. CDR3 loop: CASSALGGAGNTGELFF. For the CDR3, the DNA is TGTGCCAGCAGCGCCCTTGGAGGGGCTGGTAACACCGGGGAGCTGTTTTTT.

This chain joins TRBV6-4 and TRBJ1-2; no reliable D call. Looked up from germline, CDR1 is MRHNA and CDR2 is SNTAGT. Trimming took 0 bases from V and 9 from J, leaving 11 bases between them. This CDR3 is built from 13 residues. CDR3 DNA sequence: TGTGCCAGCAGTGACTCTGGAGGTTTTCGCTACACCTTC. Translating gives CASSDSGGFRYTF.

The rearrangement links TRBV7-9 to TRBJ2-1; D uncertain. The ends were cut back, 5 bases at V and 4 bases at J, with 9 bases in the middle. The germline CDR1 and CDR2 sequences are SEHNR and FQNEAQ (reference sequence). The CDR3 totals 13 residues. The CDR3 loop reads CASSPTHYNEQFF. DNA of the CDR3: TGTGCCAGCAGCCCGACTCATTACAATGAGCAGTTCTTC.

This clone was counted between two and nine times. The V and J genes are TRBV6-2 or TRBV6-3 and TRBJ2-1, with 7 bases fitting TRBD2. The CDR3 has 16 amino acids. Germline V lookup: CDR1 MNHEY, CDR2 SVGEGT. Unmatched junction bases numbered 11, after V lost 2 bases and J lost 7 bases. CDR3 nucleotide sequence: TGTGCCAGCAGTTACCTTTTGAGCGGGATCTGGAATGAGCAGTTCTTC. This encodes CASSYLLSGIWNEQFF.

This clone was recorded once. The rearrangement uses TRBV7-2 and TRBJ1-3, with D possibly being TRBD1 (5 bases). V lost 2 bases, J lost 3 bases, and 20 bases lay in between. The CDR3 spans 18 residues. Germline V gives CDR1 SGHTA, CDR2 FQGNSA. CDR3 in amino acids: CASSLNYPGTGGGNTIYF. The DNA for the CDR3 is TGTGCCAGCAGCTTAAATTACCCGGGGACTGGAGGTGGAAACACCATATATTTT.

This rearrangement joins TRBV5-5 to TRBJ1-2; 7 bases map to TRBD1. Germline CDR1 is SGHKS and CDR2 is YYEKEE (reference sequence). The V and J ends lost 2 bases and 5 bases, in that order; junction bases with no gene match: 9. There are 15 residues in the CDR3. The CDR3: CASSLKEDRTYGYTF. As DNA, the CDR3 is TGTGCCAGCAGCTTAAAAGAGGACAGGACTTATGGCTACACCTTC. The full variable domain, completed using reference TRBV5-5 and TRBJ1-2, is DAGVTQSPTHLIKTRGQQVTLRCSPISGHKSVSWYQQVLGQGPQFIFQYYEKEERGRGNFPDRFSARQFPNYSSELNVNALLLGDSALYLCASSLKEDRTYGYTFGSGTRLTVV.

This rearrangement joins TRBV21-1 to TRBJ2-1; the table's D call, TRBD2, was not checked against the DNA. TRBV21-1 is described as a pseudogene. The length of the CDR3 is 14 residues. The CDR3 protein is CASGRDSALGEQFF. The CDR3 DNA reads as TGTGCCAGCGGCCGGGACTCAGCCCTCGGTGAGCAGTTCTTC.

Only a few counts were recorded for this clone. This chain connects TRBV21-1 to TRBJ2-5; the table assigns TRBD1, which was not confirmed against the DNA. TRBV21-1 is a known pseudogene. This CDR3 has 16 amino acids. This chain's CDR3 is CASSKIQPSRGETQYF. The CDR3, as DNA: TGTGCCAGCAGCAAAATACAGCCGAGCAGGGGAGAGACCCAGTACTTC.

The CDR3 is CAWSGSWGRANYGYTF. CDR3 DNA: TGTGCCTGGAGTGGCTCTTGGGGGAGGGCCAACTATGGCTACACCTTC. The rearrangement joins TRBV30 to TRBJ1-2, with D tentatively TRBD1 (5 bases). V was trimmed by 1 base and J by 2 bases, leaving 17 bases between them. CDR1 GTSNPN and CDR2 SVGIG come from the germline V gene (reference sequence). This CDR3 contains 16 residues.

V and J are TRBV6-1 and TRBJ1-2; D is ambiguous. Trimming pared 2 bases from V and 4 bases from J, leaving 14 bases between. Germline-derived CDR1 and CDR2 are MNHNS and SASEGT. The CDR3 is 15 residues long. The CDR3 region has the DNA TGTGCCAGCAGTGAAAGTGTCAGGTCATTCTATGGCTACACCTTC. Translated, it gives CASSESVRSFYGYTF.

In regard to this clone: Other DNA sequences in the sample encode the same CDR3. The rearrangement links TRBV7-2 to TRBJ1-1; D uncertain. CDR1 and CDR2 (germline): SGHTA, FQGNSA. V dropped 2 bases and J dropped 1 base, with 5 bases sitting between them. This CDR3 spans 13 amino acids. The CDR3 region is CASSLLRNTEAFF. In nucleotides, the CDR3 is TGTGCCAGCAGCTTACTTCGGAACACTGAAGCTTTCTTT.

This chain connects TRBV6-1 to TRBJ1-5, with D possibly matching TRBD1 (5 bases). The germline gives CDR1 MNHNS, CDR2 SASEGT. Deletions cut 3 bases from V and 5 bases from J, with 14 bases between. The CDR3 is made up of 15 amino acids. CDR3 protein: CASSETPDRHQPQHF. The CDR3 coding sequence is TGTGCCAGCAGTGAGACACCAGACAGACATCAGCCCCAGCATTTT.

The gene calls are TRBV9 and TRBJ1-3; possibly TRBD1 for D (6 bases). CDR1 is SGDLS and CDR2 is YYNGEE in the germline V gene. The CDR3 consists of 16 residues. Trimming took off 2 bases at V and 4 bases at J, with 16 bases between the two ends. The DNA for the CDR3 is TGTGCCAGCAGCGTTTCCCTACAGGGTGGAGGAAACACCATATATTTT. As protein: CASSVSLQGGGNTIYF.

The chain joins TRBV25-1 to TRBJ2-3; D not certain. With 3 bases removed from V and 4 bases from J, the gap between germline ends came to 8 bases. The length of the CDR3 is 13 residues. The germline V gene has CDR1 MGHDK and CDR2 SYGVNS. CDR3 bases: TGTGCCAGCAGTGATTTCCCTGCAGATACGCAGTATTTT. It encodes CASSDFPADTQYF.

This clone showed up just a few times. The V and J genes are TRBV28 and TRBJ2-7; D gene uncertain. Between the trimmed V and J ends, which lost 4 bases and 2 bases, there was a span of 12 bases. The CDR3 is 14 amino acids. Germline CDR1 MDHEN, CDR2 SYDVKM. The CDR3 bases are TGTGCCAGCAGTTCCTACAGTACCGCCTACGAGCAGTACTTC. Translating gives CASSSYSTAYEQYF. The full variable domain, completed using reference TRBV28 and TRBJ2-7, is DVKVTQSSRYLVKRTGEKVFLECVQDMDHENMFWYRQDPGLGLRLIYFSYDVKMKEKGDIPEGYSVSREKKERFSLILESASTNQTSMYLCASSSYSTAYEQYFGPGTRLTVT.

The chain joins TRBV25-1 to TRBJ2-7; the D gene is possibly TRBD1 (6 bases). Germline CDR1 MGHDK, CDR2 SYGVNS. This CDR3 is 16 amino acids long. Trimming removed 1 base from V and 7 bases from J, with 20 bases in between. The CDR3 DNA reads as TGTGCCAGCAGTGAATCTTCAAATTGGGCAGGGGTTGAGCAGTACTTC. Protein sequence: CASSESSNWAGVEQYF.

V usage is TRBV7-2 and J usage is TRBJ1-3; a weak D match, TRBD1 (5 bases). The germline V and J ends were trimmed by 1 base and 4 bases, with 11 bases remaining between them. The CDR3 totals 15 residues. The V gene's germline CDR1 is SGHTA and CDR2 FQGNSA. CDR3 sequence: CASSLGGAGGNTIYF. CDR3 nucleotide sequence: TGTGCCAGCAGCTTAGGGGGCGCGGGGGGAAACACCATATATTTT.

The V call is TRBV7-2, the J call TRBJ2-1; 9 positions match TRBD2. The CDR3 length is 15 residues. CDR1 and CDR2 (germline): SGHTA, FQGNSA. V lost 0 bases and J lost 10; bases outside the gene matches: 7. The CDR3 nucleotides read TGTGCCAGCAGCTTAGCGGGCCTAGCGGGAAACGAGCAGTTCTTC. Translation: CASSLAGLAGNEQFF. The whole variable domain, filled in from reference TRBV7-2 and TRBJ2-1, reads GAGVSQSPSNKVTEKGKDVELRCDPISGHTALYWYRQSLGQGLEFLIYFQGNSAPDKSGLPSDRFSAERTGGSVSTLTIQRTQQEDSAVYLCASSLAGLAGNEQFFGPGTRLTVL.

With respect to this clone: Other nucleotide sequences in the sample specify the same CDR3. The V call is TRBV27, the J call TRBJ1-1; D perhaps matches TRBD1 (6 bases). V lost 3 bases to trimming and J lost 1 base, with 6 bases between them. This CDR3 spans 13 amino acids. Looked up from germline, CDR1 is MNHEY and CDR2 is SMNVEV (reference sequence). CDR3 nucleotides: TGTGCCAGCAGTTTCAGGGGGAACACTGAAGCTTTCTTT. Encoded protein: CASSFRGNTEAFF.

V gene TRBV7-9 combines with J gene TRBJ2-1, with TRBD2 identical over 7 bases. V was pared by 5 bases and J by 3 bases, with 13 bases of the junction left unmatched. Germline CDR1 and CDR2: SEHNR and FQNEAQ (reference sequence). This CDR3 contains 17 residues. The CDR3 loop is CASSKDGGRRNYNEQFF. As DNA, the CDR3 is TGTGCCAGCAGCAAAGACGGCGGGAGAAGAAACTACAATGAGCAGTTCTTC.

The genes are TRBV12-3 or TRBV12-4 and TRBJ2-4; D might be TRBD2 (6 bases). Trimming took 1 base from V and 8 from J, leaving 9 bases between them. CDR3 length equals 13 residues. As DNA, the CDR3 is TGTGCCAGCAGTTTAGTACAGCGGGACATTCAGTACTTC. Translation: CASSLVQRDIQYF.

The rearrangement uses TRBV2 and TRBJ1-6; a weak D match, TRBD1 (5 bases). Germline V gene lookup returns CDR1 SNHLY and CDR2 FYNNEI. The CDR3 extends over 14 amino acids. Deletions cut 4 bases from V and 10 bases from J, with 14 bases between. The CDR3 sequence is CASSVHRLRSPLHF. CDR3 DNA: TGTGCCAGCAGTGTTCACAGGTTGAGGTCACCCCTCCACTTT.

This chain joins TRBV10-1 and TRBJ1-3; 7 nucleotides match TRBD1. V shed 11 bases, J shed 2 bases, and the junction held 12 bases outside the gene matches. The V gene's germline CDR1 is WNHNN and CDR2 SYGVQD (reference sequence). The CDR3 has 15 residues. The CDR3 DNA sequence: TGCGCCCGTTTACAGGGGCCCTCCACTGGAAACACCATATATTTT. This encodes CARLQGPSTGNTIYF.

This clone turned up a few times. For the CDR3, the DNA is TGTGCCAGCAGTTTCACGTCGACAGGGACTGGCTACACCTTC. This codes for CASSFTSTGTGYTF. This chain joins TRBV27 and TRBJ1-2, with 7 bases lining up with TRBD1. The CDR3 has 14 amino acids. The J segment lost 7 bases and the V segment lost 3 bases, leaving 8 bases of the junction unmatched. Looked up from germline, CDR1 is MNHEY and CDR2 is SMNVEV (reference sequence).

This clone has just a few counts. V and J are TRBV7-8 and TRBJ1-5; the D is unclear. Germline CDR1 is SGHVS and CDR2 is FQNEAQ. Deletions cut 5 bases from V and 1 base from J, with 3 bases between. The CDR3 totals 12 residues. CDR3 region: CASSPSNQPQHF. DNA for the CDR3: TGTGCCAGCAGCCCAAGCAATCAGCCCCAGCATTTT.

The chain couples TRBV2 to TRBJ1-5, with unresolved D. V lost 1 base and J lost 7, with 14 bases in between. Germline values: CDR1 SNHLY, CDR2 FYNNEI. The length of the CDR3 is 15 residues. This CDR3 is CASSEGRRFGQPQHF. The CDR3 DNA is TGTGCCAGCAGTGAAGGACGGAGGTTTGGGCAGCCCCAGCATTTT.

In nucleotides, the CDR3 is TGCAGCGTTGCGGACAGGGTTGGTCAGCCCCAGCATTTT. Its translation: CSVADRVGQPQHF. The J gene is TRBJ1-5, the V gene TRBV29-1, with 8 nucleotides matching TRBD1. This CDR3 region has 13 residues. The V and J ends lost 4 bases and 6 bases, in that order; junction bases with no gene match: 5. Looked up from germline, CDR1 is SQVTM and CDR2 is ANQGSEA. Together with reference TRBV29-1 and TRBJ1-5, the CDR3 gives the full variable domain: SAVISQKPSRDICQRGTSLTIQCQVDSQVTMMFWYRQQPGQSLTLIATANQGSEATYESGFVIDKFPISRPNLTFSTLTVSNMSPEDSSIYLCSVADRVGQPQHFGDGTRLSIL.

DNA of the CDR3: TGTGCCAGCAGTGTACAGGCCTATCAGCCCCAGCATTTT. It yields the protein CASSVQAYQPQHF. This chain connects TRBV6-2 or TRBV6-3 to TRBJ1-5, with a possible D match to TRBD1 (5 bases). The V and J ends lost 5 bases and 5 bases respectively, with 10 bases between them. Germline-derived CDR1 and CDR2 are MNHEY and SVGEGT. The CDR3 is 13 residues long.

V usage is TRBV7-9 and J usage is TRBJ1-5; D uncertain. The CDR3 is 18 amino acids. CDR1 is SEHNR, CDR2 FQNEAQ, per germline (reference sequence). V gave up 1 base and J gave up 2 bases, with 18 bases separating them. The CDR3 nucleotides read TGTGCCAGCAGCTTAGTTGCCAGCGGGAGTAGTGGCAATCAGCCCCAGCATTTT. This translates into CASSLVASGSSGNQPQHF. Full variable domain (missing parts from reference TRBV7-9 and TRBJ1-5): DTGVSQNPRHKITKRGQNVTFRCDPISEHNRLYWYRQTLGQGPEFLTYFQNEAQLEKSRLLSDRFSAERPKGSFSTLEIQRTEQGDSAMYLCASSLVASGSSGNQPQHFGDGTRLSIL.

The V gene is TRBV11-2, the J gene TRBJ2-2, with TRBD1 matching over 7 bases. The CDR3 consists of 16 residues. The germline gives CDR1 SGHAT, CDR2 FQNNGV. Losses at the gene ends were 5 bases for V and 0 bases for J; bases not matched to a gene: 6. The CDR3 DNA reads as TGTGCCAGCAGCCGCAACAGGGGCGCGAACACCGGGGAGCTGTTTTTT. It encodes CASSRNRGANTGELFF.